Listed here are 29 T cell receptor beta chains from one sample, sequenced in a study of T cell repertoires in cytomegalovirus infection. TCRdb called the reads again in MiXCR, with one record for every CDR3 protein. The repertoire holds some 700,000 distinct CDR3 sequences, around 31% seen once, with around a sixth in the top ten. These receptors have no known antigen. The starting material was cultured PBMCs, obtained from culture after CMV antigen stimulation. Receptors were obtained from a human donor in good health (CMV status not recorded). Some clones in this sample may be carry-over from other donors' samples.

The CDR3 region is CASSLYTSYEQYF. CDR3 nucleotides: TGTGCCAGCAGCTTATATACGTCGTACGAGCAGTACTTC. The rearrangement joins TRBV7-9 to TRBJ2-7; no clear D. V was cut by 2 bases and J by 4 bases, with 9 bases left in between. Germline V lookup: CDR1 SEHNR, CDR2 FQNEAQ (reference sequence). This CDR3 has 13 amino acids.

There are a few counts of this clonotype. The chain combines TRBV19 with TRBJ2-1; D is ambiguous. Trimming took 3 bases from V and 4 from J, leaving 10 bases between them. This CDR3 contains 14 residues. Germline V gene sequence: CDR1 LNHDA, CDR2 SQIVND (reference sequence). CDR3 sequence reads: CASSMTGAYNEQFF. CDR3 sequence (DNA): TGTGCCAGTAGTATGACTGGCGCATACAATGAGCAGTTCTTC.

The sample holds many counts of this clonotype. This rearrangement joins TRBV7-2 to TRBJ1-6, with TRBD1 matching over 8 bases. The CDR3 sequence is 16 residues long. The V gene's germline CDR1 is SGHTA and CDR2 FQGNSA. Unmatched junction bases numbered 12, after V lost 4 bases and J lost 10 bases. The CDR3 is CASSSQGAGGGSPLHF. The CDR3 DNA reads TGTGCCAGCAGCTCCCAGGGGGCGGGGGGGGGATCACCCCTCCACTTT.

In its sample, this clonotype was seen a few times. The chain is built from TRBV19 and TRBJ2-1; TRBD2 matches 7 bases. Trimming removed 4 bases from V and 8 bases from J; junction bases left unmatched: 11. Germline V lookup: CDR1 LNHDA, CDR2 SQIVND (reference sequence). The CDR3 consists of 15 residues. The CDR3 reads CASSNGLVRADEQFF. CDR3 in DNA: TGTGCCAGTAGTAACGGACTAGTTCGGGCGGATGAGCAGTTCTTC.

CDR3 region: CASSFAGYGNQPQHF. In DNA, the CDR3 is TGTGCCAGCAGTTTTGCAGGGTACGGAAATCAGCCCCAGCATTTT. V and J are TRBV28 and TRBJ1-5; weak D call: TRBD1 (5 bases). CDR3 size: 15 residues. The V gene's germline CDR1 is MDHEN and CDR2 SYDVKM. V lost 3 bases, J lost 4 bases, and 13 bases lay in between.

The V and J genes are TRBV6-1 and TRBJ1-5, with a possible D match to TRBD1 (6 bases). Germline loops: CDR1 MNHNS, CDR2 SASEGT. The CDR3 extends over 15 amino acids. With 1 base removed from V and 2 bases from J, the gap between germline ends came to 9 bases. The CDR3 reads CASSEGRQGNQPQHF. The CDR3 coding sequence is TGTGCCAGCAGTGAAGGAAGACAGGGCAATCAGCCCCAGCATTTT.

There are many counts of this clonotype. The V and J genes are TRBV7-2 and TRBJ2-3, with a possible D match to TRBD2 (6 bases). Germline V CDR1 and CDR2: SGHTA, FQGNSA. V was clipped by 5 bases and J by 3 bases, with 15 bases between them. The CDR3 has 15 residues. The CDR3 nucleotides read TGTGCCAGCAGCCCCTTGAGACTAGTGACAGATACGCAGTATTTT. Amino acids: CASSPLRLVTDTQYF.

This clonotype was detected only a few times. This chain joins TRBV30 and TRBJ2-1; D is perhaps TRBD2 (5 bases). V was shortened by 3 bases and J by 5 bases, with 11 bases between the two germline ends. The germline gives CDR1 GTSNPN, CDR2 SVGIG (reference sequence). The CDR3 totals 13 residues. The CDR3 region has the DNA TGTGCCTGGAGCGCTGGACTTAACAATGAGCAGTTCTTC. This codes for CAWSAGLNNEQFF.

The chain joins TRBV20-1 to TRBJ2-3; the D is unclear. This CDR3 comprises 13 residues. Germline V gene lookup returns CDR1 DFQATT and CDR2 SNEGSKA (reference sequence). Between the trimmed V and J ends, which lost 4 bases and 2 bases, there was a span of 10 bases. CDR3 nucleotides: TGCAGTGCTACGGTTGTCGCCACAGATACGCAGTATTTT. Residues: CSATVVATDTQYF.

The V call is TRBV20-1, the J call TRBJ2-4, with 8 bases identical to TRBD2. The CDR3 covers 15 residues. Germline V gene lookup returns CDR1 DFQATT and CDR2 SNEGSKA (reference sequence). V trimming: 4 bases; J trimming: 6 bases; junction bases outside the gene matches: 11. The CDR3 is CSAIHPGLGRNIQYF. The CDR3 nucleotides read TGCAGTGCTATTCACCCGGGACTAGGGAGAAACATTCAGTACTTC.

V is TRBV6-2 or TRBV6-3 and J is TRBJ2-1; the D call may be TRBD1 or TRBD2 (5 bases each). Germline V gene sequence: CDR1 MNHEY, CDR2 SVGEGT. V was cut by 3 bases and J by 4 bases, with 16 bases left in between. The CDR3 extends over 16 amino acids. CDR3 sequence reads: CASSYRGASLYNEQFF. CDR3 in DNA: TGTGCCAGCAGTTATCGAGGGGCGTCCCTATACAATGAGCAGTTCTTC.

There are a few counts of this clonotype. The CDR3 DNA reads as TGTGCCAGCGGGCTAGCGTCCAACAATGAGCAGTTCTTC. This codes for CASGLASNNEQFF. V is TRBV6-1 and J is TRBJ2-1; possibly TRBD2 for D (6 bases). CDR3 size: 13 residues. CDR1 is MNHNS, CDR2 SASEGT, per germline. Trimming left V 8 bases short and J 5 bases short, with 13 bases between.

This clonotype has more than one count but fewer than ten. V usage is TRBV7-2 and J usage is TRBJ2-5, with D tentatively TRBD2 (5 bases). This CDR3 contains 14 residues. The germline V gene has CDR1 SGHTA and CDR2 FQGNSA. Between the trimmed V and J ends, which lost 4 bases and 4 bases, there was a span of 13 bases. CDR3 residues: CASSSRGVRETQYF. CDR3 in DNA: TGTGCCAGCAGCTCTCGGGGAGTTCGAGAGACCCAGTACTTC.

J is TRBJ2-7 and V is TRBV10-3, with TRBD2 matching 10 bases. Germline V gene data show CDR1 as ENHRY and CDR2 as SYGVKD. V shed 6 bases, J shed 7 bases, and the junction held 9 bases outside the gene matches. The CDR3 covers 14 residues. The CDR3 DNA is TGTGCCATCAGACCAGGACTAGCGGCTGGGGAGCAGTACTTC. Translated: CAIRPGLAAGEQYF.

This clonotype was found a few times. The chain couples TRBV28 to TRBJ2-7; 11 bases agree with TRBD2. The V gene end was trimmed by 4 bases and the J gene end by 1 base; junction bases not matched to a gene: 12. The germline V gene has CDR1 MDHEN and CDR2 SYDVKM. The CDR3 runs to 18 residues. The CDR3 nucleotides read TGTGCCAGCAGTTCCTCGACTAGCGGGGCCCTGCCGTCCTACGAGCAGTACTTC. It encodes CASSSSTSGALPSYEQYF.

This clonotype was observed at least ten times. The rearrangement joins TRBV12-3 or TRBV12-4 to TRBJ2-3, with D maybe TRBD2 (6 bases). Trimming removed 6 bases from V and 5 bases from J, with 12 bases in between. The CDR3 runs to 13 residues. The CDR3 nucleotides read TGTGCCAGCAGCCGGGACTTCATAGATACGCAGTATTTT. Protein: CASSRDFIDTQYF.

The V call is TRBV20-1, the J call TRBJ1-2; 7 bases agree with TRBD1. V gave up 5 bases and J gave up 2 bases; unmatched junction bases: 2. Germline V gene data show CDR1 as DFQATT and CDR2 as SNEGSKA (reference sequence). The CDR3 has 12 amino acids. The DNA of the CDR3 is TGCAGTGCTCCGGGACAGAACTATGGCTACACCTTC. Protein product: CSAPGQNYGYTF.

This clonotype came up a few times. The genes are TRBV6-1 and TRBJ2-7; D possibly uses TRBD1 or TRBD2 (7 bases each). V lost 7 bases, J lost 2 bases, and 12 bases lay in between. The CDR3 spans 13 residues. The germline V gene has CDR1 MNHNS and CDR2 SASEGT. CDR3 loop: CASTQGGAYEQYF. The CDR3 DNA follows: TGTGCCAGCACCCAGGGGGGGGCCTACGAGCAGTACTTC.

The chain combines TRBV6-2 or TRBV6-3 with TRBJ2-1; the match to TRBD2 covers 7 bases. With 7 bases clipped from V and 1 base from J, the junction kept 19 bases outside the gene matches. Germline-derived CDR1 and CDR2 are MNHEY and SVGEGT. The CDR3 has 19 amino acids. The CDR3 loop is CASTPRAGSMGGSYNEQFF. The CDR3 region has the DNA TGTGCCAGCACTCCGAGGGCGGGAAGTATGGGAGGGTCCTACAATGAGCAGTTCTTC.

This clonotype was found a few times. The V and J genes are TRBV12-3 or TRBV12-4 and TRBJ2-7; D is unresolved. This CDR3 spans 11 amino acids. The V end lost 7 bases, the J end lost 4 bases, and 8 bases lay between the germline ends. The CDR3 nucleotides are TGTGCCAGCACCCACTGGTACGAGCAGTACTTC. This gives the protein CASTHWYEQYF.

This clonotype was seen many times. The chain links TRBV7-2 to TRBJ2-7; 9 bases match TRBD2. CDR3 length: 15 residues. From germline, CDR1 is SGHTA and CDR2 FQGNSA. V was pared by 0 bases and J by 5 bases, with 5 bases of the junction left unmatched. CDR3 sequence reads: CASSLASGSMNEQYF. CDR3 sequence (DNA): TGTGCCAGCAGCTTAGCTAGCGGGAGTATGAACGAGCAGTACTTC.

The rearrangement uses TRBV6-1 and TRBJ2-2; D is ambiguous. Trimming took 7 bases from V and 1 from J, leaving 10 bases between them. The CDR3 length is 14 residues. CDR1 is MNHNS and CDR2 is SASEGT in the germline V gene. The CDR3 bases are TGTGCCAGCACCCTGTTGGGGAACACCGGGGAGCTGTTTTTT. As protein: CASTLLGNTGELFF.

The chain combines TRBV7-2 with TRBJ2-5; 13 positions match TRBD2. J was trimmed by 5 bases and V by 5 bases; bases with no gene match: 14. CDR3 length equals 18 residues. Germline CDR1 SGHTA, CDR2 FQGNSA. The CDR3: CASSPAPATSGRRETQYF. CDR3 nucleotide sequence: TGTGCCAGCAGCCCCGCCCCCGCGACTAGCGGGAGGCGGGAGACCCAGTACTTC.

V gene TRBV11-2 combines with J gene TRBJ2-1, with TRBD2 matching 12 bases. Germline values: CDR1 SGHAT, CDR2 FQNNGV. This CDR3 is 16 amino acids long. V lost 5 bases to trimming and J lost 5 bases; unmatched junction nucleotides: 7. Here the CDR3 reads CASSRWRTSGDNEQFF. DNA for the CDR3: TGTGCCAGCAGCCGCTGGCGGACTAGCGGGGACAATGAGCAGTTCTTC.

The chain combines TRBV20-1 with TRBJ2-7; 8 bases are shared with TRBD2. The CDR3 loop spans 14 amino acids. Germline CDR1 DFQATT, CDR2 SNEGSKA (reference sequence). Unmatched junction bases numbered 5, after V lost 2 bases and J lost 2 bases. The CDR3 here is CSARLREGTYEQYF. CDR3 DNA sequence: TGCAGTGCTAGACTTCGGGAGGGGACCTACGAGCAGTACTTC.

This clonotype was observed many times. This chain connects TRBV28 to TRBJ2-3; 7 nucleotides align to TRBD1. The germline V gene encodes CDR1 MDHEN and CDR2 SYDVKM. With V trimmed by 4 bases and J by 2 bases, 3 bases remained unmatched. The CDR3 is 14 residues long. The CDR3 loop reads CASSSGTVTDTQYF. The CDR3, as DNA: TGTGCCAGCAGTTCCGGGACAGTCACAGATACGCAGTATTTT.

The V call is TRBV29-1, the J call TRBJ1-1; D is possibly TRBD1 (6 bases). Germline CDR1 and CDR2: SQVTM and ANQGSEA. The CDR3 sequence is 13 residues long. With 0 bases removed from V and 8 bases from J, the gap between germline ends came to 13 bases. CDR3 sequence reads: CSVEDWVRGEAFF. For the CDR3, the DNA is TGCAGCGTTGAAGATTGGGTCAGGGGAGAAGCTTTCTTT.

This clonotype was seen more than once but under ten times. The chain employs TRBV7-6 and TRBJ1-2; tentative D call: TRBD1 (6 bases). This CDR3 is 15 amino acids long. Germline V gene sequence: CDR1 SGHVS, CDR2 FNYEAQ. V was clipped by 6 bases and J by 4 bases, with 18 bases between them. The CDR3 bases are TGTGCCAGCAGTTCCACACAGGGATCCGGCTATGGCTACACCTTC. This codes for CASSSTQGSGYGYTF.

This clonotype occurred a few times. The chain is built from TRBV7-2 and TRBJ1-2, with D unclear. Between the trimmed V and J ends, which lost 5 bases and 8 bases, there was a span of 15 bases. Germline CDR1 reads SGHTA; CDR2 reads FQGNSA. CDR3 size: 13 residues. The CDR3 coding sequence is TGTGCCAGCAGCCCAAGACGCGGCCCCGGCTACACCTTC. It translates to CASSPRRGPGYTF.